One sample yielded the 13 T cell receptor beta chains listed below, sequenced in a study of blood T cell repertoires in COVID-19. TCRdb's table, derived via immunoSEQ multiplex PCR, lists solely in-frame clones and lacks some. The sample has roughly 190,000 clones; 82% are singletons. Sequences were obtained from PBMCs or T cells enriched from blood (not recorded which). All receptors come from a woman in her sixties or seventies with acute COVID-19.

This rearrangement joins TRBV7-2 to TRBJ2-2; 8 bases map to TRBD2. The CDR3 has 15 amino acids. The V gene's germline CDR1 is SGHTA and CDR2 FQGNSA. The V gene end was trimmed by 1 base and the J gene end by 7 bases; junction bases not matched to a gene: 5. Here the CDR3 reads CASSLDGLAGGELFF. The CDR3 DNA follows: TGTGCCAGCAGCTTAGACGGACTAGCAGGCGGGGAGCTGTTTTTT.

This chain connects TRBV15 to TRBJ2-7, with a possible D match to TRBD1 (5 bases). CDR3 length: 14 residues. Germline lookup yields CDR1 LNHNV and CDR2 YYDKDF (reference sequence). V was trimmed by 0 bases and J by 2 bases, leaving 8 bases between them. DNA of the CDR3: TGTGCCACCAGCAGAGATTCAGGGCCCTACGAGCAGTACTTC. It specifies CATSRDSGPYEQYF.

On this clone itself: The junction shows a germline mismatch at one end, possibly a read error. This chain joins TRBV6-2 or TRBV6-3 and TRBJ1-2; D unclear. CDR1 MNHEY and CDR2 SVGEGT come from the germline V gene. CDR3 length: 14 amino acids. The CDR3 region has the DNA TGTGCCAGCAGCTACTGGAGCGGAGACTATGGCTACACCTTC. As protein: CASSYWSGDYGYTF.

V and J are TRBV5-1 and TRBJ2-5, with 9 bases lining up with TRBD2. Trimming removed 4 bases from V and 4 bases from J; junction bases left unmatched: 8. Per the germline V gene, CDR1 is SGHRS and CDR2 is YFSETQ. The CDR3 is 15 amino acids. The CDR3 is CASSQVAGAIETQYF. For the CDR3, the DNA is TGCGCCAGCAGCCAAGTAGCGGGGGCAATAGAGACCCAGTACTTC.

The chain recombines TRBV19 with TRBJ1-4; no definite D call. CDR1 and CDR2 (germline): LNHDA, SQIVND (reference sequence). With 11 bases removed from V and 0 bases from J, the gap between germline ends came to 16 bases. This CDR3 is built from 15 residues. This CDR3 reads CACNSGGATNEKLFF. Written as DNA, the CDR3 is TGTGCCTGTAATTCGGGCGGGGCAACTAATGAAAAACTGTTTTTT.

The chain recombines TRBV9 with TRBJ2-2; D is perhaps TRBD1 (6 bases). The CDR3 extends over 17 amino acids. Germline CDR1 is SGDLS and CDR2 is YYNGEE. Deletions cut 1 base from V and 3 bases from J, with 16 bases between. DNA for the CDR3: TGTGCCAGCAGCGTACCCCCGGACAGCGCGGACACCGGGGAGCTGTTTTTT. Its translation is CASSVPPDSADTGELFF.

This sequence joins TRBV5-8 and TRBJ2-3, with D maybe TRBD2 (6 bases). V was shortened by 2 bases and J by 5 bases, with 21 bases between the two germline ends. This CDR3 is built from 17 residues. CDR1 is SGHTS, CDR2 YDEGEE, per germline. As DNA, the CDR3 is TGTGCCAGCAGCTTCCAGACTAGGGTGGCGGTGGTAGATACGCAGTATTTT. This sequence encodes CASSFQTRVAVVDTQYF.

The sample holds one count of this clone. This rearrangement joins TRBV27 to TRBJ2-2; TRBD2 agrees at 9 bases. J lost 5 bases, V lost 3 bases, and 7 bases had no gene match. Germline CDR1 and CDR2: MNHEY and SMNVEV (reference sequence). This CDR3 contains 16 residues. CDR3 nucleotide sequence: TGTGCCAGCAGTTTCCCCACTAGCGGGCGGACCGGGGAGCTGTTTTTT. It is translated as CASSFPTSGRTGELFF.

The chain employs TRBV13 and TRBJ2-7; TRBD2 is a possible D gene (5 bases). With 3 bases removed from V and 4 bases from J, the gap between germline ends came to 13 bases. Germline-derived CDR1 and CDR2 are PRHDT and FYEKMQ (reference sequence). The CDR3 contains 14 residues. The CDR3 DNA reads TGTGCCAGCAGCTTCAGGCGGGCTGGATACGAGCAGTACTTC. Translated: CASSFRRAGYEQYF.

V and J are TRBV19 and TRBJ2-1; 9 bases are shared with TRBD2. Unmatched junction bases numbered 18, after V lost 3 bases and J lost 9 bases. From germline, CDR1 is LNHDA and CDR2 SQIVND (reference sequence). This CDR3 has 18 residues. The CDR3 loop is CASSIEGRASGRYGEQFF. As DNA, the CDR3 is TGTGCCAGTAGTATTGAGGGACGGGCAAGCGGGAGGTATGGTGAGCAGTTCTTC.

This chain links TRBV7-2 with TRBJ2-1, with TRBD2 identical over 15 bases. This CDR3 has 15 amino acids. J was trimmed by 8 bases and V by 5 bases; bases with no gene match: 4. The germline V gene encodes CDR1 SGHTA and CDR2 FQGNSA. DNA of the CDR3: TGTGCCAGCAGCCCCGGACTAGCGGGGGGGTATGAGCAGTTCTTC. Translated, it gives CASSPGLAGGYEQFF.

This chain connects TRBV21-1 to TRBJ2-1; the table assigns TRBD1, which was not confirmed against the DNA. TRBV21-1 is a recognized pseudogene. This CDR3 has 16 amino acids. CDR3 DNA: TGTGCCAGCAGCAAAGGACAGGGGGTACCGTACAATGAGCAGTTCTTC. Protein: CASSKGQGVPYNEQFF.

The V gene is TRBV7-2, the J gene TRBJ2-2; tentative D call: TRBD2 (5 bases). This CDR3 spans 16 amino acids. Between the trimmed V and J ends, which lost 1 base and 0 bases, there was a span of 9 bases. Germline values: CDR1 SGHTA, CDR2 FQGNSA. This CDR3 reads CASSLVGGPNTGELFF. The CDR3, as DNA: TGTGCCAGCAGCTTAGTCGGCGGGCCGAACACCGGGGAGCTGTTTTTT.